These T cell receptor beta chains were read from a single sample in a study of blood T cells in healthy people across ages. TCRdb processed the 5' RACE reads anew with MiXCR; each CDR3 protein has one entry. The sample includes roughly 1.7 million distinct CDR3 sequences, almost 35% seen only once; the top ten take about 11%. What was sequenced was blood. The receptors come from a woman in her thirties in good health. Both conserved end residues are part of each CDR3. D genes are given only for firm matches. Where a row states a size, it is once, few, many or the class of an expanded clone; other rows omit it.

CASSPIRTGRKTQYF,TGTGCCAGCAGCCCAATACGGACAGGGAGGAAGACCCAGTACTTC,few,TRBV7-9,TRBJ2-5,TRBD1
CASSPNPVYEQYF,TGTGCCAGCTCACCGAACCCCGTCTACGAGCAGTACTTC,many,TRBV18,TRBJ2-7,.
CASSRTGGMREKLFF,TGCGCCAGCAGCCGCACCGGAGGGATGCGTGAAAAACTGTTTTTT,few,TRBV4-1,TRBJ1-4,.
CASSFGDRAGEQYF,TGCGCCAGCAGCTTTGGGGACAGGGCTGGCGAGCAGTACTTC,once,TRBV5-1,TRBJ2-7,TRBD1
CSAPAFASGGYTF,TGCAGTGCCCCAGCATTTGCTTCAGGAGGCTACACCTTC,few,TRBV20-1,TRBJ1-2,.
CATSSGQVLPGSGYTF,TGTGCCACCAGCAGCGGACAGGTCCTCCCGGGCAGTGGCTACACCTTC,.,TRBV15,TRBJ1-2,TRBD1
CSARDRDRLNTEAFF,TGCAGTGCTAGAGACCGGGACCGACTGAACACTGAAGCTTTCTTT,.,TRBV20-1,TRBJ1-1,.
CASSVPTGGNEDTQYF,TGTGCCAGCAGCGTACCAACGGGGGGGAACGAGGATACGCAGTATTTT,once,TRBV9,TRBJ2-3,TRBD2
CASSLPNPTPGETQYF,TGTGCCAGCAGCTTACCCAACCCAACCCCAGGGGAGACCCAGTACTTC,few,TRBV7-9,TRBJ2-5,.
CAISESGARQQFF,TGTGCCATCAGTGAGTCGGGGGCCCGTCAGCAGTTCTTC,few,TRBV10-3,TRBJ2-1,.
CPSREGLVYEQYF,TGTCCCAGCAGAGAAGGACTAGTCTACGAGCAGTACTTC,.,TRBV13,TRBJ2-7,TRBD2
CASSLSLGLAENEQFF,TGTGCCAGCAGTTTATCGTTGGGACTAGCGGAAAATGAGCAGTTCTTC,.,TRBV27,TRBJ2-1,TRBD2
CASSPTDGGSYEQYF,TGTGCCAGCAGCCCAACCGACGGAGGTTCCTACGAGCAGTACTTC,.,TRBV11-1,TRBJ2-7,.
CASSPGTGFYPYNEQFF,TGTGCCAGCAGCCCCGGGACAGGTTTTTATCCCTACAATGAGCAGTTCTTC,.,TRBV5-5,TRBJ2-1,TRBD1
CASSSTLAGTDTQYF,TGTGCCAGCAGCTCCACGCTAGCGGGCACAGATACGCAGTATTTT,few,TRBV7-3,TRBJ2-3,TRBD2
CASSSQTGQETQYF,TGTGCCAGCAGCTCTCAGACAGGCCAAGAGACCCAGTACTTC,many,TRBV5-5,TRBJ2-5,.
CASSPGQGKINEQYF,TGTGCCAGCAGCCCCGGACAGGGCAAAATCAACGAGCAGTACTTC,few,TRBV9,TRBJ2-7,TRBD1
CSANRGSTNEKLFF,TGCAGTGCAAACAGGGGGTCAACTAATGAAAAACTGTTTTTT,.,TRBV20-1,TRBJ1-4,TRBD1